The next 29 T cell receptor beta chains were all read from a single sample in a study of vaccination and CD4 T cells after COVID-19. At the Johns Hopkins FTIC core, DNA taken from cultured CD4+ T cells was sequenced by way of the Oncomine TCR Beta short-read assay. TCRdb recomputed calls from the PCR reads with MiXCR, one row per CDR3 protein. The sample consists of about 18,000 distinct CDR3 sequences, more than 70% of them appearing once. No cognate antigen is known for these TCRs. This sample's treatment: roughly 11-day PBMC culture with coronavirus spike peptide pools or control peptides (ViraFEST assay). The starting material was CD4+ T cells from blood, cultured in vitro, obtained after SARS-CoV-2 vaccination. The receptors were gathered from a human donor who received a COVID-19 vaccine.

CDR3 in amino acids: CSAPSGGSNQPQHF. The CDR3 DNA sequence: TGCAGTGCTCCCTCAGGGGGGAGCAATCAGCCCCAGCATTTT. V gene TRBV20-1 combines with J gene TRBJ1-5; 7 positions match TRBD1. Germline lookup yields CDR1 DFQATT and CDR2 SNEGSKA (reference sequence). The junction had 5 bases not matched to a gene; V was cut back by 5 bases and J by 1 base. This CDR3 comprises 14 residues.

This chain links TRBV29-1 with TRBJ2-5, with D possibly being TRBD2 (5 bases). Trimming took off 8 bases at V and 1 base at J, with 11 bases between the two ends. Germline values: CDR1 SQVTM, CDR2 ANQGSEA. The CDR3 contains 12 residues. CDR3 nucleotides: TGCAGCCTTGGAGGAAGCCAAGAGACCCAGTACTTC. This translates into CSLGGSQETQYF.

The chain uses TRBV7-9 and TRBJ1-2; D is unresolved. The germline V gene encodes CDR1 SEHNR and CDR2 FQNEAQ (reference sequence). The CDR3 totals 13 residues. V was pared by 1 base and J by 1 base, with 4 bases between. The CDR3 nucleotides read TGTGCCAGCAGCTTAGTCATTAACTATGGCTACACCTTC. Protein: CASSLVINYGYTF. Full variable domain (outside the CDR3, taken from reference TRBV7-9 and TRBJ1-2): DTGVSQNPRHKITKRGQNVTFRCDPISEHNRLYWYRQTLGQGPEFLTYFQNEAQLEKSRLLSDRFSAERPKGSFSTLEIQRTEQGDSAMYLCASSLVINYGYTFGSGTRLTVV.

This sequence joins TRBV10-3 and TRBJ2-5; 7 bases align to TRBD2. The CDR3 has 15 residues. Germline CDR1 and CDR2: ENHRY and SYGVKD. V dropped 1 base and J dropped 3; count of bases not matched to a gene: 5. The CDR3 DNA reads TGTGCCATCAGTGAGTGGGGGGGACTCAAAGAGACCCAGTACTTC. Its translation is CAISEWGGLKETQYF.

The chain recombines TRBV15 with TRBJ1-2; D gene uncertain. Germline CDR1 reads LNHNV; CDR2 reads YYDKDF (reference sequence). The CDR3 totals 15 residues. Trimming pared 0 bases from V and 4 bases from J, leaving 12 bases between. CDR3 amino acids: CATSRDSSRTYGYTF. DNA for the CDR3: TGTGCCACCAGCAGAGATAGTTCCAGGACCTATGGCTACACCTTC.

The chain recombines TRBV2 with TRBJ1-6; D perhaps matches TRBD1 (5 bases). V lost 8 bases and J lost 7, with 12 bases in between. The CDR3 spans 13 residues. Germline V gives CDR1 SNHLY, CDR2 FYNNEI. CDR3 sequence: CASGALGNSPLHF. In DNA, the CDR3 is TGTGCCAGCGGGGCACTGGGGAATTCACCCCTCCACTTT. Full variable domain (outside the CDR3, taken from reference TRBV2 and TRBJ1-6): EPEVTQTPSHQVTQMGQEVILRCVPISNHLYFYWYRQILGQKVEFLVSFYNNEISEKSEIFDDQFSVERPDGSNFTLKIRSTKLEDSAMYFCASGALGNSPLHFGNGTRLTVT.

This clonotype was observed a handful of times. Sequence at one end of the junction differs from germline and may be a read error. The chain is built from TRBV5-3 and TRBJ1-2, with D maybe TRBD1 (6 bases). TRBV5-3 is an open reading frame whose function is uncertain. The CDR3 spans 14 residues. CDR3 bases: TGTGCCAGCAGCTTGAGGGGGGTGAGCTATGGCTACACCTTC. Encoded protein: CASSLRGVSYGYTF.

The chain recombines TRBV5-1 with TRBJ2-3; 8 bases are a match to TRBD2. Unmatched junction bases numbered 13, after V lost 4 bases and J lost 6 bases. This CDR3 spans 16 amino acids. The germline V gene encodes CDR1 SGHRS and CDR2 YFSETQ. CDR3 amino acids: CASSTDLAGEGDTQYF. CDR3 DNA sequence: TGCGCCAGCAGCACGGACCTAGCGGGCGAGGGGGATACGCAGTATTTT.

This clonotype was observed a single time. V is TRBV7-3 and J is TRBJ2-2, with 9 bases that match TRBD2. Germline V CDR1 and CDR2: SGHTA, FQGTGA. Trimming removed 5 bases from V and 1 base from J; junction bases left unmatched: 8. The CDR3 sequence is 17 residues long. CDR3 in DNA: TGTGCCAGCAGCCAACAGGGGACTAGCCTGAACACCGGGGAGCTGTTTTTT. Amino acids: CASSQQGTSLNTGELFF.

This clonotype has more than one count but fewer than ten. The V call is TRBV6-1, the J call TRBJ1-3, with D tentatively TRBD1 (5 bases). Germline-derived CDR1 and CDR2 are MNHNS and SASEGT. V lost 1 base and J 4 bases, leaving 14 bases between the germline ends. The CDR3 loop spans 16 amino acids. The CDR3 DNA sequence: TGTGCCAGCAGTGAAGTATTGGGGGATCAAGGAAACACCATATATTTT. Amino acid sequence: CASSEVLGDQGNTIYF.

The genes are TRBV19 and TRBJ1-1, with D perhaps matching TRBD1 (6 bases). This CDR3 is 17 amino acids long. Germline V lookup: CDR1 LNHDA, CDR2 SQIVND (reference sequence). The V and J ends lost 1 base and 3 bases respectively, with 18 bases between them. The CDR3: CASSIGDWGAGDTEAFF. Here the CDR3 DNA reads TGTGCCAGTAGTATAGGTGACTGGGGGGCTGGGGACACTGAAGCTTTCTTT.

The chain recombines TRBV2 with TRBJ1-2; D is possibly TRBD1 (5 bases). This CDR3 is built from 16 residues. The germline CDR1 and CDR2 sequences are SNHLY and FYNNEI. V was cut by 6 bases and J by 7 bases, with 24 bases left in between. CDR3 nucleotides: TGTGCCAGCAGACTAATTTTCGAGCGGGGCGCGGGTGGCTACACCTTC. Protein product: CASRLIFERGAGGYTF.

V and J are TRBV7-9 and TRBJ2-1; D unclear. The CDR3 totals 15 residues. Germline CDR1 reads SEHNR; CDR2 reads FQNEAQ (reference sequence). The germline V and J ends were trimmed by 8 bases and 0 bases, with 14 bases remaining between them. CDR3 in amino acids: CASRLQESSYNEQFF. CDR3 coding DNA: TGTGCCAGCCGGTTGCAGGAGAGCTCCTACAATGAGCAGTTCTTC.

This chain joins TRBV6-1 and TRBJ2-5, with 8 bases identical to TRBD2. The CDR3 is 17 amino acids. Germline V gene data show CDR1 as MNHNS and CDR2 as SASEGT. With 7 bases clipped from V and 5 bases from J, the junction kept 18 bases outside the gene matches. The CDR3 spells CASTEGWSSGAAETQYF. CDR3 sequence (DNA): TGTGCCAGCACCGAAGGTTGGAGTAGCGGGGCAGCGGAGACCCAGTACTTC.

In this sample, this clonotype turned up a few times. The V gene is TRBV7-8, the J gene TRBJ1-1; D remains unclear. The CDR3 has 13 residues. V was cut by 0 bases and J by 4 bases, with 6 bases left in between. The germline V gene encodes CDR1 SGHVS and CDR2 FQNEAQ. CDR3 region: CASSLALGTEAFF. The CDR3 nucleotides read TGTGCCAGCAGCTTAGCGCTGGGCACTGAAGCTTTCTTT. Filled out from reference TRBV7-8 and TRBJ1-1, the complete variable domain reads GAGVSQSPRYKVAKRGQDVALRCDPISGHVSLFWYQQALGQGPEFLTYFQNEAQLDKSGLPSDRFFAERPEGSVSTLKIQRTQQEDSAVYLCASSLALGTEAFFGQGTRLTVV.

The chain uses TRBV7-2 and TRBJ1-5; D is unclear. V lost 1 base and J 2 bases, leaving 3 bases between the germline ends. Germline V gene lookup returns CDR1 SGHTA and CDR2 FQGNSA. The CDR3 is 13 residues long. The CDR3 bases are TGTGCCAGCAGCTTAGATGGCAATCAGCCCCAGCATTTT. Protein product: CASSLDGNQPQHF.

This sequence joins TRBV7-9 and TRBJ2-3; 11 bases agree with TRBD2. The germline V gene encodes CDR1 SEHNR and CDR2 FQNEAQ (reference sequence). The J segment lost 3 bases and the V segment lost 5 bases, leaving 19 bases of the junction unmatched. The CDR3 extends over 20 amino acids. The CDR3 reads CASSRGSGGASMTVTDTQYF. The CDR3, as DNA: TGTGCCAGCAGCAGGGGTAGCGGGGGGGCCTCTATGACAGTTACAGATACGCAGTATTTT.

The genes are TRBV23-1 and TRBJ1-1; 7 positions match TRBD1. TRBV23-1 is labeled an ORF, and its function is uncertain. The J segment lost 4 bases and the V segment lost 4 bases, leaving 15 bases of the junction unmatched. CDR3 size: 17 residues. In DNA, the CDR3 is TGCGCCAGCAGTCCCAGCCTAAGACAGGGACGGGGCACTGAAGCTTTCTTT. It translates to CASSPSLRQGRGTEAFF.

The J gene is TRBJ1-1, the V gene TRBV30; 11 bases agree with TRBD1. Trimming cost V 3 bases and J 0 bases; bases outside gene matches: 6. This CDR3 has 16 residues. Germline V gene data show CDR1 as GTSNPN and CDR2 as SVGIG (reference sequence). The CDR3 reads CAWRRGQGVLNTEAFF. In nucleotides, the CDR3 is TGTGCCTGGAGACGGGGACAGGGGGTGCTGAACACTGAAGCTTTCTTT.

This chain connects TRBV18 to TRBJ1-1; tentative D call: TRBD1 (5 bases). V was clipped by 6 bases and J by 0 bases, with 20 bases between them. CDR3 length: 17 amino acids. In germline, CDR1 is KGHSH, CDR2 LQKENI. The CDR3 DNA follows: TGTGCCAGCTCCCCAAAAAACGGGGGAGTTATGAACACTGAAGCTTTCTTT. Protein sequence: CASSPKNGGVMNTEAFF.

The chain is built from TRBV10-3 and TRBJ1-2, with a tentative D call TRBD1 (6 bases). CDR1 ENHRY and CDR2 SYGVKD come from the germline V gene. V was shortened by 0 bases and J by 4 bases, with 15 bases between the two germline ends. The CDR3 totals 16 residues. The CDR3 loop reads CAISESRTATAYGYTF. The CDR3 DNA is TGTGCCATCAGTGAGTCTCGGACAGCGACGGCCTATGGCTACACCTTC.

The V gene is TRBV15, the J gene TRBJ2-1, with TRBD1 matching over 7 bases. Germline lookup yields CDR1 LNHNV and CDR2 YYDKDF (reference sequence). This CDR3 spans 14 amino acids. V shed 1 base, J shed 9 bases, and the junction held 6 bases outside the gene matches. The CDR3 spells CATSRVGPGGEQFF. CDR3 nucleotides: TGTGCCACCAGCAGAGTCGGGCCAGGGGGTGAGCAGTTCTTC.

The chain joins TRBV7-2 to TRBJ1-5, with D perhaps TRBD1 (5 bases). Germline-derived CDR1 and CDR2 are SGHTA and FQGNSA. The CDR3 covers 16 residues. Trimming removed 3 bases from V and 6 bases from J, with 18 bases in between. CDR3 coding DNA: TGTGCCAGCAGCTTGGCAGGCCAGGGATGGACTCAGCCCCAGCATTTT. As protein: CASSLAGQGWTQPQHF. Together with reference TRBV7-2 and TRBJ1-5, the CDR3 gives the full variable domain: GAGVSQSPSNKVTEKGKDVELRCDPISGHTALYWYRQSLGQGLEFLIYFQGNSAPDKSGLPSDRFSAERTGGSVSTLTIQRTQQEDSAVYLCASSLAGQGWTQPQHFGDGTRLSIL.

The CDR3, as DNA: TGTGCCAGCAGTGCGATTTGGGGGACTGGGGCCAACGTCCTGACTTTC. This sequence encodes CASSAIWGTGANVLTF. The J gene is TRBJ2-6, the V gene TRBV2; D tentatively fits TRBD1 or TRBD2 (5 bases each). This CDR3 contains 16 residues. Trimming removed 4 bases from V and 2 bases from J, with 12 bases in between. Germline V gene lookup returns CDR1 SNHLY and CDR2 FYNNEI.

This chain links TRBV7-2 with TRBJ2-5, with D possibly being TRBD1 (6 bases). Between the trimmed V and J ends, which lost 5 bases and 9 bases, there was a span of 22 bases. The length of the CDR3 is 15 residues. CDR1 SGHTA and CDR2 FQGNSA come from the germline V gene. CDR3 DNA: TGTGCCAGCAGCCCAGAGACAGGCAACGAGGGAGCCCAGTACTTC. It is translated as CASSPETGNEGAQYF.

This clonotype was seen a single time. The chain uses TRBV6-1 and TRBJ2-1, with D unresolved. Germline-derived CDR1 and CDR2 are MNHNS and SASEGT. V dropped 4 bases and J dropped 3 bases, with 10 bases sitting between them. This CDR3 has 14 amino acids. The CDR3 loop reads CASSVGNGYNEQFF. The CDR3 DNA reads TGTGCCAGCAGTGTAGGTAACGGCTACAATGAGCAGTTCTTC.

The rearrangement links TRBV20-1 to TRBJ2-1, with D unclear. The V and J ends lost 0 bases and 8 bases respectively, with 14 bases between them. The CDR3 sequence is 14 residues long. CDR1 and CDR2 (germline): DFQATT, SNEGSKA (reference sequence). CDR3: CSARDYGRSDEQFF. The CDR3 nucleotides are TGCAGTGCTAGAGATTATGGTCGTAGTGATGAGCAGTTCTTC.

This clonotype was seen only once. The chain combines TRBV7-2 with TRBJ2-3; D might be TRBD1 or TRBD2, each matching 5 bases. Germline V gene sequence: CDR1 SGHTA, CDR2 FQGNSA. The CDR3 has 16 amino acids. Trimming shortened V by 1 base and J by 0 bases, and 11 bases separated the two germline ends. The CDR3 DNA follows: TGTGCCAGCAGCTTAGATGGGGACCCTAGCACAGATACGCAGTATTTT. It encodes CASSLDGDPSTDTQYF.

The chain links TRBV15 to TRBJ2-5; D may be TRBD1 or TRBD2 (7 bases each). This CDR3 region has 14 residues. Looked up from germline, CDR1 is LNHNV and CDR2 is YYDKDF (reference sequence). The V end lost 5 bases, the J end lost 4 bases, and 14 bases lay between the germline ends. The DNA for the CDR3 is TGTGCCACCAGCTTGGCCAGGGGGGGAGAGACCCAGTACTTC. Amino acid sequence: CATSLARGGETQYF. The full variable domain, with the rest looked up from reference TRBV15 and TRBJ2-5, is DAMVIQNPRYQVTQFGKPVTLSCSQTLNHNVMYWYQQKSSQAPKLLFHYYDKDFNNEADTPDNFQSRRPNTSFCFLDIRSPGLGDTAMYLCATSLARGGETQYFGPGTRLLVL.